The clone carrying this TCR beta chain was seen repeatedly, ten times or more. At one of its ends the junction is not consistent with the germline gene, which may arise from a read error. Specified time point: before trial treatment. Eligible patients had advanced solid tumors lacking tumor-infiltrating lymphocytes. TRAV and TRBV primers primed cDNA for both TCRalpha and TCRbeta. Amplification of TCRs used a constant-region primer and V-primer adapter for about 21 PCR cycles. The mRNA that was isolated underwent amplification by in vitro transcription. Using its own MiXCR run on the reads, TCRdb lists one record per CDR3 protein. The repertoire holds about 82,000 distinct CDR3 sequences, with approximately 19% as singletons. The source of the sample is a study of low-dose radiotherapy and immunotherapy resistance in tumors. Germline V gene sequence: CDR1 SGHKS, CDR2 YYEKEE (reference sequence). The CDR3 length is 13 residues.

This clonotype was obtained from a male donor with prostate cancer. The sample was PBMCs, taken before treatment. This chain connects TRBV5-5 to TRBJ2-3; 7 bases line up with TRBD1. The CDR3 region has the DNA TGCGCCAGCAGCCCCCTGAGGGGGCTAGAGGAGTATTTT. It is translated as CASSPLRGLEEYF.